This T cell receptor (beta chain) stems from a study of blood T cell repertoires in COVID-19. Across the study: Italy, Spain and the United States were the sources of the convalescent and acute COVID-19 samples. T cells, B-cell-depleted T cells, or PBMCs provided the cDNA or gDNA that served as material.

CDR3 length equals 14 residues. V gave up 3 bases and J gave up 5 bases; unmatched junction bases: 4. The germline CDR1 and CDR2 sequences are SGHDT and YYEEEE. Per the authors' pipeline: Quantification of nucleated cells was approximated via reference gene primer amplification. Measured with immunoSEQ multiplex PCR; TCRdb has only the in-frame clones, and not every one. The V and J calls and the clone size are those of that table, but D and trimming were determined from the DNA. The profile shows about 130,000 clones, around four fifths of them singletons. The receptor's source is a man aged 55 to 69 who had recovered from COVID-19. The chain uses TRBV5-6 and TRBJ1-5; 8 positions match TRBD1. The sequenced material came from peripheral blood. CDR3: CASSSTGGDQPQHF. The DNA for the CDR3 is TGTGCCAGCAGCTCTACAGGGGGGGATCAGCCCCAGCATTTT.